This TCR beta chain was documented in a study of cytomegalovirus exposure and HLA in healthy donors. To note about this clone: What it binds is unknown.

General study points: In a later analysis, TCR beta V- and J-gene trimming showed a link to a missense DCLRE1C variant.

This CDR3 contains 13 residues. V was shortened by 2 bases and J by 1 base, with 5 bases between the two germline ends. Germline lookup yields CDR1 MNHEY and CDR2 SVGAGI. Use of 60 Vbeta and 13 Jbeta primers characterized the PCR. Using immunoSEQ multiplex PCR, the repertoire was profiled, and TCRdb retains in-frame clones only, with some absent. The table for this sample gives 150,000 to 200,000 clones. The V gene is TRBV6-5, the J gene TRBJ1-1; D gene ambiguous. Material for sequencing was PBMCs. The origin of this receptor is a woman aged 18-29 years in good health and CMV-seropositive. The CDR3 DNA reads TGTGCCAGCAGTTACCTCAGGAACACTGAAGCTTTCTTT. This encodes CASSYLRNTEAFF.